Listed below are T cell receptor beta chains from one sample, sequenced in a study of somatic mutations in cytotoxic T cells in rheumatoid arthritis. Clones were read by immunoSEQ multiplex PCR, and TCRdb kept only the in-frame ones, dropping some. In the table there are roughly 18,000 clones, around 81% of which are singletons. Sequenced sample: CD8+ T cells sorted from blood. The receptors derive from a young man with rheumatoid arthritis. The CDR3 runs from the conserved cysteine through the conserved F or W. D genes are given only for firm matches. Rows may omit the clone size; those that give it use once, few, many or a size class.

j_call | d_call | clone_size | v_call | cdr3_nt | cdr3_aa
TRBJ1-2 | TRBD1 | NA | TRBV18 | TGTGCCAGCTCACCCGATGAAAGGGGGCGCGACTATGGCTACACCTTC | CASSPDERGRDYGYTF
TRBJ2-7 | NA | NA | TRBV9 | TGTGCCAGCAGCGGGAAAGGGAGCTCCTACGAGCAGTACTTC | CASSGKGSSYEQYF
TRBJ1-1 | NA | NA | TRBV27 | TGTGCCAGCAGCCCTCTCCTACGGAACACTGAAGCTTTCTTT | CASSPLLRNTEAFF
TRBJ2-5 | TRBD1 | NA | TRBV28 | TGTGCCAGCAGTTCACTACAGGGGGCCCCAAGAGAGACCCAGTACTTC | CASSSLQGAPRETQYF
TRBJ2-7 | NA | NA | TRBV19 | TGTGCCAGTACTTCGACAGGACCCCCCTACGAGCAGTACTTC | CASTSTGPPYEQYF
TRBJ2-6 | NA | once | TRBV19 | TGTGCCAGTAGTATAGGAAGCCCCGCTGGGGCCAACGTCCTGACTTTC | CASSIGSPAGANVLTF
TRBJ1-1 | NA | few | TRBV9 | TGTGCCAGCAGCGTAGGGATTGATCCCACTGAAGCTTTCTTT | CASSVGIDPTEAFF
TRBJ2-2 | NA | NA | TRBV28 | TGTGCCAGCAGGGACACTAACACCGGGGAGCTGTTTTTT | CASRDTNTGELFF
TRBJ2-7 | TRBD2 | NA | TRBV7-2 | TGTGCCAGCAGCCGCCGTAGCGGGGGGGCTCACGAGCAGTACTTC | CASSRRSGGAHEQYF
TRBJ2-1 | NA | once | TRBV2 | TGTGCCAGCAGCGGGACACCAAATTTCTCCTACAATGAGCAGTTCTTC | CASSGTPNFSYNEQFF
TRBJ2-5 | NA | NA | TRBV7-6 | TGTGCCAGCAGCAAAAAACCGGGCCACAGAGGAGAGACCCAGTACTTC | CASSKKPGHRGETQYF
TRBJ1-1 | NA | NA | TRBV28 | TGTGCCATCTCCGGGACAAGACTAAACACTGAAGCTTTCTTT | CAISGTRLNTEAFF
TRBJ1-1 | TRBD1 | NA | TRBV12-5 | TGTGCTAGTGGCGTGAACAGGGGCCTGGGGAACACTGAAGCTTTCTTT | CASGVNRGLGNTEAFF
TRBJ2-1 | NA | NA | TRBV30 | TGTGCCTGGAAGGAAGGGGCAGAGCAGTTCTTC | CAWKEGAEQFF
TRBJ2-1 | TRBD2 | NA | TRBV4-1 | TGCGCCAGCAGCCTCACCAGGACTAGCTTTGGGAATGAGCAGTTCTTC | CASSLTRTSFGNEQFF
TRBJ2-3 | TRBD2 | NA | TRBV28 | TGTGCCAGCAGTTCGGGACTAGCGGGAGGCACAGATACGCAGTATTTT | CASSSGLAGGTDTQYF
TRBJ1-4 | NA | NA | TRBV19 | TGTGCCAGTAGTATTCAGACAGGCCCGAGAGAAAAACTGTTTTTT | CASSIQTGPREKLFF
TRBJ2-1 | NA | once | TRBV27 | TGTGCCAGCAGTTTAATCGTGGGGGCGGGGAATGAGCAGTTCTTC | CASSLIVGAGNEQFF
TRBJ2-5 | TRBD1 | once | TRBV13 | TGTGCCAGCAGCCCGGACAGGTGGGGGAAAGAGACCCAGTACTTC | CASSPDRWGKETQYF
TRBJ2-7 | TRBD2 | NA | TRBV9 | TGTGCCAGCAGCGTAGCGGCTAGCGGGGCCCTGGAGCAGTACTTC | CASSVAASGALEQYF
TRBJ2-7 | NA | NA | TRBV2 | TGTGCCAGCAGACAAGGGGGGCCTAACGAGCAGTACTTC | CASRQGGPNEQYF
TRBJ2-4 | NA | NA | TRBV9 | TGTGCCAGCAGCGCGACAGGAGAAAACATTCAGTACTTC | CASSATGENIQYF
TRBJ2-7 | NA | NA | TRBV19 | TGTGCCAGTAGTATAGTTTTAGATCCGACCTACGAGCAGTACTTC | CASSIVLDPTYEQYF
TRBJ2-2 | NA | NA | TRBV5-6 | TGTGCCAGCAGCTTAACAGGGTTTAACGCCGGGGAGCTGTTTTTT | CASSLTGFNAGELFF
TRBJ1-6 | NA | NA | TRBV6-5 | TGTGCCAGCAGTTCCTCTACAGGGTTACAGTCACCCCTCCACTTT | CASSSSTGLQSPLHF
TRBJ2-3 | TRBD2 | NA | TRBV5-4 | TGTGCCAGCACCGTGGGACTAGCGGGGGGAAGCACAGATACGCAGTATTTT | CASTVGLAGGSTDTQYF
TRBJ1-4 | TRBD1 | NA | TRBV4-1 | TGCGCCAGCAGCCAAGGACAGGGTCCAAATGAAAAACTGTTTTTT | CASSQGQGPNEKLFF
TRBJ2-7 | TRBD1 | NA | TRBV19 | TGTGCCAGTAGCTTGGGGGACAGGTCCTACGAGCAGTACTTC | CASSLGDRSYEQYF